The present TCR beta chain was sequenced within a study of blood T cell repertoires in COVID-19 (TCRdb year 2020). Background for the entire study: The collaborator samples originated in the United States, Italy and Spain and spanned the acute and convalescent phases of COVID-19. The repertoires were released in a freely available public database intended as a resource for research on the immune response to SARS-CoV-2. Where available, HLA class I and class II types were obtained from metadata supplied by the sample provider rather than from assay-based typing. The material from the prospective study consisted of cDNA or gDNA derived from T cells, B-cell-depleted T cells, or PBMCs. The samples were drawn from the first 160 participants of the ongoing ImmuneRACE study and from some 1,300 subjects provided by 6 global collaborators. The sample metadata nearly always contained a de-identified subject ID, COVID-19 status, age in years and sex. The dataset comprised deeply sampled blood TCRbeta repertoires from subjects exposed to, actively infected with, or recovered from COVID-19.

TCRbeta CDR3 regions were amplified from genomic DNA using the immunoSEQ Assay, a bias-controlled multiplex PCR. The authors' pipeline ran thus. The number of nucleated cells in each sample was estimated by amplification of reference gene primers within the assay. To quantify the absolute abundance of each unique TCRbeta CDR3 rearrangement, sequence reads were collapsed and filtered. For each sample, productive Simpson clonality was calculated as the square root of Simpson's diversity index across productive rearrangements. Drawn from immuneACCESS, this table holds only the in-frame rearrangements with V and J called that TCRdb kept. Clones are partly lost; checked studies trace under half to an unresolved V gene and leave the rest unexplained. D and trimming were read from the DNA, whereas the V and J calls and clone size are those reported in that table. The sample records 250,000 or so clones, approximately 85% of which are singletons. Of the sample, 1.9% falls within the top ten clones.

CDR1 KGHDR and CDR2 SFDVKD were looked up in the germline V gene. V is reduced by 5 bases and J by 2 bases, leaving a spacing of 15 bases between them. Spanning cysteine to phenylalanine, the CDR3 consists of 16 amino acids. Only the CDR3 DNA stays, 48 bases, in frame from base 1. The study at large found these results: The amount of clinical and demographic metadata varied by source and participant and was provided uncurated.

Enrolling through a virtual design, the prospective study's participants ranged in age from roughly 18 to 95 years and lived across roughly 24 United States geographic areas. In the prospective study, cohorts were assigned on the basis of participant-reported clinical history obtained from a screening survey and a study questionnaire. Recovered participants in ImmuneRACE Cohort 3 were defined as having two consecutive negative NP/OP PCR tests, clearance from a healthcare professional, or resolution of symptoms. In the prospective study, whole blood, serum and a nasopharyngeal or oropharyngeal swab were collected from each participant by mobile phlebotomists. Over a roughly 2-month period, participants in the prospective study had the option of providing additional blood draws and questionnaires. Prospective study blood samples were shipped either frozen or at room temperature before DNA extraction.

For this clone: Its antigen remains unidentified. No base quality information exists; no much larger clone differs at one position.

The material sequenced was PBMCs or T cells enriched from blood (not recorded which). The receptor comes from a woman in her forties or fifties who had recovered from COVID-19. The V and J segments used are TRBV24-1 and TRBJ1-5; the D region possibly corresponds to TRBD1 (5 bases align). The CDR3 is CATSVGRGTGNQPQHF. The bases read TGTGCCACCAGTGTTGGTAGGGGTACTGGCAATCAGCCCCAGCATTTT.